This entry concerns a single T cell receptor (beta chain). Its specificity is not known. Donors came from a validation cohort of over a hundred subjects, distinct from the first 666-subject cohort. This CDR3 is built from 14 residues. CDR1 is SGHAT and CDR2 is FQNNGV in the germline V gene. Trimming removed 2 bases at V and 2 bases at J, with 10 bases between. The repertoire was sequenced with immunoSEQ multiplex PCR; TCRdb's copy has only in-frame clones and lacks some. The profile shows 150,000 to 200,000 clones, roughly 81% of them singletons. This record belongs to a study of cytomegalovirus exposure and HLA in healthy donors. Study summary: The approximately 120 validation repertoires and the approximately 640 first-cohort repertoires shared a platform, a later analysis reported.

Study conclusions and caveats: For most TCR sequences rarity was the rule, although some public TCRs occurred in many donors.

J is TRBJ2-7 and V is TRBV11-2; weak D call: TRBD1 (5 bases). The sequencing sample was made of PBMCs. The sequence was obtained from a woman in her thirties in good health and CMV-seronegative. DNA of the CDR3: TGTGCCAGCAGCTTATCAGGGAAGACCTACGAGCAGTACTTC. It yields the protein CASSLSGKTYEQYF.